The clone carrying this TCR beta chain was detected many times. Its target is not known. This CDR3 is 13 amino acids long. V lost 10 bases, J lost 5 bases, and 16 bases lay in between. Patients aged 18 to 65 with hyperthyroidism were newly diagnosed, with duration under 2 months. PBMCs were collected from an approximately 9 ml volume of fresh peripheral blood. The investigators amplified TCR beta CDR3 regions from RNA transcripts. First-round RT-PCR with HTBI primers amplified the TCR CDR3 region. TCRdb re-derived calls from the multiplex PCR reads in MiXCR, one entry per CDR3 protein. The top ten clones hold about 26% of a sample with 300,000 to 350,000 distinct CDR3 sequences, approximately 13% of them seen once. These data belong to a study of T cells in Graves' hyperthyroidism and ophthalmopathy. Overall study results and limits: In the blood, most expanded thyroid clonotypes above 0.001 appeared as well.

Sequencing was done on a sample of blood. The chain carries TRBV12-3 or TRBV12-4 and TRBJ2-3; no definite D call. The TCR was taken from a woman under 40 with Graves' hyperthyroidism. CDR3 region: CAIRGPPGDTQYF. The DNA for the CDR3 is TGTGCCATCCGCGGCCCCCCGGGAGATACGCAGTATTTT.